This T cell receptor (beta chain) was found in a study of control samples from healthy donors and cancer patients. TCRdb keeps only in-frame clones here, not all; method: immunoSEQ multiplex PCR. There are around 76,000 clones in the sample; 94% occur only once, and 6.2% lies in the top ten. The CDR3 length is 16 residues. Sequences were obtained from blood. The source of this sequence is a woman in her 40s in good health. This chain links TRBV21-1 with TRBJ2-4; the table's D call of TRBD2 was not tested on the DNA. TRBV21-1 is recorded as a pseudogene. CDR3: CASSKALSIAKNIQYF. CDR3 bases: TGTGCCAGCAGCAAAGCTCTCTCTATAGCCAAAAACATTCAGTACTTC.